The rows below give T cell receptor beta chains drawn from one sample of a study of a mutant IDH1 vaccine in newly diagnosed glioma. Produced via immunoSEQ multiplex PCR; TCRdb's table is partial and in-frame only. The data show under 65,000 clones, more than 80% seen once. Source: PBMCs, taken from a glioma patient treated with radiotherapy, temozolomide or both. The source is a man in his late teens or twenties with glioma. Each CDR3 is given with its conserved first and last residue. The order of the fields is CDR3 length, V gene, clone size, J gene, D gene, CDR3 DNA, CDR3 protein. D genes are given only for firm matches. Size tells how often a clone was seen (once, few, many) or the class of an expanded clone, and some rows leave it out.

16,TRBV19,-,TRBJ2-3,-,TGTGCCAGTAGTATGGGGGATGGCGGGGTCACAGATACGCAGTATTTT,CASSMGDGGVTDTQYF
13,TRBV18,once,TRBJ1-2,-,TGTGCCAGCTCCCCCCTAGACAGCTATGGCTACACCTTC,CASSPLDSYGYTF
14,TRBV25-1,few,TRBJ1-5,TRBD1,TGTGCCAGCAGTGAGACAGGGGGCAATCAGCCCCAGCATTTT,CASSETGGNQPQHF
13,TRBV7-9,-,TRBJ1-1,-,TGTGCCAGCCTCATGGGGGGTGGCAGCCCCTCCGATTTT,CASLMGGGSPSDF
12,TRBV6-5,-,TRBJ2-7,TRBD2,TGTGCCAGCAGTTCCCCGACTAGCGGAGAGACTTTC,CASSSPTSGETF
15,TRBV6-5,once,TRBJ2-2,TRBD1,TGTGCCAGCAGTTGGGGACAGGGGGGCACCGGGGAGCTGTTTTTT,CASSWGQGGTGELFF
16,TRBV29-1,once,TRBJ2-6,-,TGCAGCGCCGCGGATGAAGTCGGCTCTGGGGCCAACGTCCTGACTTTC,CSAADEVGSGANVLTF
15,TRBV11-2,few,TRBJ1-1,-,TGTGCCAGCAGCTTAGATGGTAGAATGAACACTGAAGCTTTCTTT,CASSLDGRMNTEAFF
13,TRBV6-5,-,TRBJ1-5,-,TGTGCCAGCAGCCGCAGGGATCGTCAGCCCCAGCATTTT,CASSRRDRQPQHF
15,TRBV4-1,-,TRBJ1-1,-,TGCGCCAGCAGCCAAGATAGGGGGTTTAGGACTGAAGCTTTCTTT,CASSQDRGFRTEAFF
13,TRBV29-1,-,TRBJ1-2,TRBD1,TGCAGCGTCTGGACAGGGCTCTTTGGCGGCTACACCTTC,CSVWTGLFGGYTF
15,TRBV4-3,medium-sized,TRBJ1-2,-,TGCGCCAGCAGCCAAGAGTTACAGGGAGCCTATGGCTACACCTTC,CASSQELQGAYGYTF
16,TRBV4-2,-,TRBJ1-5,TRBD1,TGTGCCAGCAGCCAATCCCAGACAGGGGGCACTCAGCCCCAGCATTTT,CASSQSQTGGTQPQHF
14,TRBV10-3,-,TRBJ2-5,TRBD1,TGTGCCATCAGAAGAGGGACAGGACAAGAGACCCAGTACTTC,CAIRRGTGQETQYF
13,TRBV15,-,TRBJ1-2,-,TGTGCCACCAGCAGACTGACTCACTATGGCTACACCTTC,CATSRLTHYGYTF
15,TRBV5-1,-,TRBJ1-1,-,TGCGCCAGCAGCTTGGAACAGGGCGACTACACTGAAGCTTTCTTT,CASSLEQGDYTEAFF
15,TRBV4-3,-,TRBJ2-7,TRBD1,TGCGCCAGCAGTACAGGGGAAGTGGGCCGGGACGAGCAGTACTTC,CASSTGEVGRDEQYF
16,TRBV2,-,TRBJ2-1,TRBD2,TGTGCCAGCAGTGAAGGACTAGCGGGAGCGTACAATGAGCAGTTCTTC,CASSEGLAGAYNEQFF
14,TRBV6-1,few,TRBJ1-2,-,TGTGCCAGCAGTGAGGGGGCCATTAACTATGGCTACACCTTC,CASSEGAINYGYTF
14,TRBV11-2,-,TRBJ2-7,-,TGTGCCAGCACCTTGAATACGGGGTACTACGAGCAGTACTTC,CASTLNTGYYEQYF
14,TRBV9,-,TRBJ2-3,-,TGTGCCAGCAGCGTCGGGCAGGGCTCAGATACGCAGTATTTT,CASSVGQGSDTQYF
14,TRBV6-4,-,TRBJ2-1,TRBD1,TGTGCCAGCAGCGGGGACAGGGATCACAATGAGCAGTTCTTC,CASSGDRDHNEQFF
15,TRBV25-1,-,TRBJ2-7,TRBD1,TGTGCCAGCAGTTCTCGACAGGGATCGCGGCACGAGCAGTACTTC,CASSSRQGSRHEQYF
16,TRBV2,-,TRBJ1-1,-,TGTGCCAGCAGTGAAGCGCGGGGTACAGCCAACACTGAAGCTTTCTTT,CASSEARGTANTEAFF
15,TRBV19,once,TRBJ1-2,TRBD1,TGTGCCAGTAGTACGAGCCGGGACAGGATTTATGGCTACACCTTC,CASSTSRDRIYGYTF
16,TRBV10-3,-,TRBJ2-7,-,TGTGCCATCAGTGAGTCCGGGGGGCGTAAGATCTACGAGCAGTACTTC,CAISESGGRKIYEQYF
14,TRBV4-3,-,TRBJ2-5,-,TGCGCCAGCAGCCAAGACCTAGCCGAGGAGACCCAGTACTTC,CASSQDLAEETQYF
13,TRBV10-3,-,TRBJ1-1,-,TGTGCCATCAGTGAGTCGGCAGGACCTGAAGCTTTCTTT,CAISESAGPEAFF
16,TRBV11-2,-,TRBJ2-7,TRBD2,TGTGCCAGCAGCGCCCCCGCTAGCGGGAGTGGCGACGAGCAGTACTTC,CASSAPASGSGDEQYF
15,TRBV9,-,TRBJ2-1,TRBD2,TGTGCCAGCAGCGTAGGGCCCCGGGGGGTCGATGAGCAGTTCTTC,CASSVGPRGVDEQFF
15,TRBV18,-,TRBJ1-1,-,TGTGCCAGCTCCCCCCGGATGGTCGAGGACACTGAAGCTTTCTTT,CASSPRMVEDTEAFF
13,TRBV30,few,TRBJ1-1,-,TGTGCCTGGAGTCCGCAGTGGAACACTGAAGCTTTCTTT,CAWSPQWNTEAFF
14,TRBV10-3,-,TRBJ2-7,-,TGTGCCATCAGTGAGTTGGGGGGCGCGGAGGAGCAGTACTTC,CAISELGGAEEQYF
13,TRBV7-9,-,TRBJ1-5,-,TGTGCCAGCAGCTTAGCAGGTTATCAGCCCCAGCATTTT,CASSLAGYQPQHF
16,TRBV7-6,-,TRBJ1-2,-,TGTGCCAGCAGCTCCACTCGGGGGGGCTCTAACTATGGCTACACCTTC,CASSSTRGGSNYGYTF
14,TRBV7-9,-,TRBJ2-5,TRBD2,TGTGCCAGCAGAACTAGCGGAGAAGGGGAGACCCAGTACTTC,CASRTSGEGETQYF
17,TRBV5-6,-,TRBJ1-1,TRBD1,TGTGCCAGCAACTTAAATCCCGGGACAGGGTTGAACACTGAAGCTTTCTTT,CASNLNPGTGLNTEAFF
15,TRBV2,once,TRBJ1-1,-,TGTGCCAGCAGTGAAAGGGGCCAAGTCGGCACTGAAGCTTTCTTT,CASSERGQVGTEAFF
16,TRBV13,-,TRBJ1-2,-,TGTGCCAGCAGCTTAGAGCCTGGGGGTGAAGGCTATGGCTACACCTTC,CASSLEPGGEGYGYTF
13,TRBV4-2,-,TRBJ2-3,-,TGTGCCAGCAGCCAAGAGAGCCGGGATACGCAGTATTTT,CASSQESRDTQYF
15,TRBV4-1,once,TRBJ1-2,-,TGCGCCAGCAGCCCATTACCCGGGACCGGCTATGGCTACACCTTC,CASSPLPGTGYGYTF
14,TRBV5-1,-,TRBJ2-7,-,TGCGCCAGCAGCTTGTCGGGGGGCCCTATCGAGCAGTACTTC,CASSLSGGPIEQYF
14,TRBV10-3,-,TRBJ2-1,TRBD2,TGTGCCGTCTCCTGGCTAGCGGGAGGGTATGAGCAGTTCTTC,CAVSWLAGGYEQFF
13,TRBV10-2,-,TRBJ2-7,-,TGCGCCAGCAGCCGAATTTCCTCCTACGAGCAGTACTTC,CASSRISSYEQYF
13,TRBV2,few,TRBJ2-7,-,TGTGCCAGCAGTGGGCAGAAGTTCTACGAGCAGTACTTC,CASSGQKFYEQYF
16,TRBV12-2,-,TRBJ1-1,-,TGTGCAAGTCGCTTAGCTTATGTCAGGGGAGACACTGAAGCTTTCTTT,CASRLAYVRGDTEAFF
15,TRBV6-1,-,TRBJ1-5,-,TGTGCCAGCAGTGAACGTGGAATAAGCAATCAGCCCCAGCATTTT,CASSERGISNQPQHF
13,TRBV7-2,-,TRBJ1-2,-,TGTGCCAGCAGCTTAGAAGGGGCCGGTGGCTACACCTTC,CASSLEGAGGYTF
15,TRBV7-8,-,TRBJ2-7,-,TGTGCCAGCAGCTTAATGACTGGCCCCTCCTACGAGCAGTACTTC,CASSLMTGPSYEQYF
15,TRBV6-5,-,TRBJ2-3,TRBD2,TGTGCCAGCAGTTACCGACTAGCGGCCACAGATACGCAGTATTTT,CASSYRLAATDTQYF
16,TRBV15,-,TRBJ2-6,-,TGTGCCACCAGCAGAGCCGGGGCCCCTGGGGCCAACGTCCTGACTTTC,CATSRAGAPGANVLTF
15,TRBV18,few,TRBJ1-5,-,TGTGCCAGCTCACCCGGCAGCCATAGCAATCAGCCCCAGCATTTT,CASSPGSHSNQPQHF
13,TRBV9,-,TRBJ1-5,-,TGTGCCAGCAGCGTAGGTAGCAATCAGCCCCAGCATTTT,CASSVGSNQPQHF
15,TRBV2,-,TRBJ1-2,TRBD1,TGTGCCAGCAGTGAAGGGGCAGGGGGTTTCTATGGCTACACCTTC,CASSEGAGGFYGYTF
11,TRBV6-5,-,TRBJ1-2,-,TGTGCCAGCAGTTTATCCGGACGCTACACCTTC,CASSLSGRYTF